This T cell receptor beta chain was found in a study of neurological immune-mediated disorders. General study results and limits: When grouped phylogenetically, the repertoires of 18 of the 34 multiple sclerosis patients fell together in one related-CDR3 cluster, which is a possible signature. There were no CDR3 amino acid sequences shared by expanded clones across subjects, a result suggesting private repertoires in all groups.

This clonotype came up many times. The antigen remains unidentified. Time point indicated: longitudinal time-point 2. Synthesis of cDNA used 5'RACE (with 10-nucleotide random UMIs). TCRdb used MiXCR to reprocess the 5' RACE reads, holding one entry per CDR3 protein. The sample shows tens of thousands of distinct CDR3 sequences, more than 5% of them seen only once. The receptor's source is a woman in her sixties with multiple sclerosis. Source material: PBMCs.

The chain's CDR3 is CSGRLGGEQYF. The CDR3 DNA reads TGCAGCGGACGACTAGGTGGCGAGCAGTACTTC. The chain has TRBV29-1 and TRBJ2-7; D possibly corresponds to TRBD2 (6 bases). Germline lookup yields CDR1 SQVTM and CDR2 ANQGSEA. V lost 7 bases, J lost 6 bases, and 13 bases lay in between. This CDR3 is 11 amino acids long.